This T cell receptor beta chain appears in the sequencing data of a study of blood T cell repertoires in COVID-19. Study as a whole: The United States, Italy and Spain provided the acute and convalescent COVID-19 samples. PBMCs, B-cell-depleted T cells, or T cells provided the cDNA or gDNA that made up the material.

In the source study's methods: Estimates of nucleated cell counts were drawn from the amplification of reference gene primers. Sequenced by immunoSEQ multiplex PCR; TCRdb stores in-frame clones only, minus some. That table gives V, J and clone size, and the DNA gave D and trimming. The sample has some 30,000 clones, more than 75% seen once. The receptor's source is a human donor in a cohort sampled during active COVID-19. The donor label of this sample is uncertain. Sample: peripheral blood.

The CDR3 nucleotides read TGTGCCACCAGCTCGTGGGAGCGGGACTATGGCTACACCTTC. Encoded protein: CATSSWERDYGYTF. The V call is TRBV24-1, the J call TRBJ1-2; no firm D call. This CDR3 comprises 14 residues. Between the trimmed V and J ends, which lost 7 bases and 3 bases, there was a span of 14 bases. Germline CDR1 and CDR2: KGHDR and SFDVKD.